This T cell receptor beta chain was found in a study of T cell changes during pregnancy in multiple sclerosis. The data were produced by immunoSEQ multiplex PCR, yet TCRdb's version contains in-frame clones alone and is incomplete. The repertoire consists of 25,000 to 30,000 clones, with just over 90% occurring once and the leading ten covering around 0.71%. Trimming shortened V by 4 bases and J by 2 bases, and 15 bases separated the two germline ends. The CDR3 covers 15 residues. Germline lookup yields CDR1 SGDLS and CDR2 YYNGEE. The material sequenced was CD4+ T cells from peripheral blood mononuclear cells, taken in the first trimester of pregnancy. The TCR comes from a female donor with multiple sclerosis, enrolled in a pregnancy study. This chain uses TRBV9 with TRBJ1-2; D unresolved. DNA of the CDR3: TGTGCCAGCAGCTCAAACGACGGAGGAAACTATGGCTACACCTTC. Amino acids: CASSSNDGGNYGYTF.